This TCR beta chain derives from a study of HIV-infected patients and healthy controls. TCRdb re-called the 5' RACE reads with MiXCR, one entry per CDR3 protein. The sample lists about 63,000 distinct CDR3 sequences, around 17% occurring once. The germline V gene has CDR1 DFQATT and CDR2 SNEGSKA (reference sequence). The CDR3 covers 16 residues. Trimming removed 2 bases at V and 1 base at J, with 17 bases between. This clonotype was observed at least ten times. J is TRBJ1-1 and V is TRBV20-1; D gene unclear. The sequence came from a human donor in good health. Sequencing was carried out using CD4+ T cells from blood. The CDR3 sequence: CSARPHRPQSNTEAFF. The DNA for the CDR3 is TGCAGTGCTAGACCGCATAGGCCCCAATCGAACACTGAAGCTTTCTTT.